Sequencing of this T cell receptor (beta chain) was carried out in a study of blood T cell repertoires in COVID-19. Study as a whole: COVID-19 samples collected from the United States, Italy and Spain covered acute and convalescent phases. In each case, the material was cDNA or gDNA derived from T cells, B-cell-depleted T cells, or PBMCs.

Per the germline V gene, CDR1 is SEHNR and CDR2 is FQNEAQ (reference sequence). The length of the CDR3 is 14 residues. V shed 0 bases and J shed 3 bases, with 7 bases lying between them. Original processing methods: Nucleated cell number was recorded as an estimate derived from reference gene primer amplification. Generated by immunoSEQ multiplex PCR, the TCRdb table keeps only in-frame clones and is missing some. V and J calls and clone size are as listed in that table; D and trimming were resolved from the DNA. The sample contains about 240,000 clones, around 83% of which appear only once. The TCR sequence derives from a woman older than 75 with acute or convalescent COVID-19. The sequenced sample was peripheral blood. The gene calls are TRBV7-9 and TRBJ2-3; no clear D. The CDR3 is CASSLALQTDTQYF. The CDR3 coding sequence is TGTGCCAGCAGCTTAGCCCTCCAGACAGATACGCAGTATTTT.